The next 16 T cell receptor beta chains were all read from a single sample in a study of blood T cell repertoires in COVID-19. Method: immunoSEQ multiplex PCR; TCRdb's copy keeps in-frame clones and lacks some. This table has 250,000 or so clones, approximately 91% appearing once. Sequencing input: PBMCs or T cells enriched from blood (not recorded which). The receptor source for this set is a human donor in a cohort exposed to, infected with or recovered from COVID-19 (not recorded which). The donor label of this sample is uncertain.

The chain joins TRBV3-1 (or the pseudogene TRBV3-2) to TRBJ2-7; TRBD1 aligns across 9 bases. Per the germline V gene, CDR1 is LGHDT and CDR2 is YNNKEL (reference sequence). This CDR3 is 15 amino acids long. V was pared by 4 bases and J by 0 bases, with 4 bases of the junction left unmatched. The CDR3 reads CASSPGTGSSYEQYF. The DNA of the CDR3 is TGTGCCAGCAGCCCAGGGACAGGGAGCTCCTACGAGCAGTACTTC.

This clone was seen a handful of times. The chain joins TRBV27 to TRBJ1-2; the D is unclear. The CDR3 runs 12 residues. In germline, CDR1 is MNHEY, CDR2 SMNVEV (reference sequence). Trimming left V 7 bases short and J 4 bases short, with 10 bases between. CDR3 protein: CASNAGLYGYTF. The DNA for the CDR3 is TGTGCCAGCAACGCAGGCCTCTATGGCTACACCTTC.

This clone appeared a single time. The rearrangement links TRBV7-9 to TRBJ2-7; weak D call: TRBD2 (6 bases). V dropped 7 bases and J dropped 1 base, with 11 bases sitting between them. CDR1 is SEHNR and CDR2 is FQNEAQ in the germline V gene (reference sequence). The CDR3 runs to 13 residues. The CDR3 DNA is TGTGCCAGCAACTGGGGGGTATCCTACGAGCAGTACTTC. It yields the protein CASNWGVSYEQYF.

For the CDR3, the DNA is TGTGCCAGCAGCTTGGGACAGGGAAGCACCGGGGAGCTGTTTTTT. It encodes CASSLGQGSTGELFF. The chain joins TRBV5-4 to TRBJ2-2, with 7 bases identical to TRBD1. This CDR3 contains 15 residues. The germline CDR1 and CDR2 sequences are SGHNT and YYREEE (reference sequence). Trimming at V came to 0 bases and at J to 4 bases, leaving 3 bases not matched to a gene.

CDR3: CASSLAVGGQETQYF. CDR3 in DNA: TGCGCCAGCAGCTTGGCGGTGGGCGGGCAAGAGACCCAGTACTTC. The chain joins TRBV5-1 to TRBJ2-5, with a weak D call TRBD2 (5 bases). The germline gives CDR1 SGHRS, CDR2 YFSETQ. The CDR3 sequence is 15 residues long. V gave up 0 bases and J gave up 2 bases, with 11 bases separating them.

This chain links TRBV2 with TRBJ2-1; 15 bases align to TRBD2. The CDR3 totals 15 residues. J was trimmed by 9 bases and V by 5 bases; bases with no gene match: 5. CDR1 and CDR2 (germline): SNHLY, FYNNEI. CDR3 protein: CASSRTSGGAAEQFF. Here the CDR3 DNA reads TGTGCCAGCAGTCGGACTAGCGGGGGGGCCGCTGAGCAGTTCTTC.

The chain carries TRBV6-1 and TRBJ2-7; possibly TRBD1 for D (5 bases). V lost 4 bases to trimming and J lost 2 bases, with 21 bases between them. The germline V gene encodes CDR1 MNHNS and CDR2 SASEGT. The CDR3 contains 17 residues. The CDR3 nucleotides are TGTGCCAGCAGTGCCTTTTATCGACCCCCAGGGCCCTACGAGCAGTACTTC. It translates to CASSAFYRPPGPYEQYF.

This clone has just one count. This chain uses TRBV27 with TRBJ1-2; D is possibly TRBD1 (5 bases). V lost 5 bases, J lost 1 base, and 14 bases lay in between. In germline, CDR1 is MNHEY, CDR2 SMNVEV (reference sequence). The CDR3 extends over 15 amino acids. The CDR3 is CASSNRGDDNYGYTF. CDR3 sequence (DNA): TGTGCCAGCAGTAACCGCGGGGACGATAACTATGGCTACACCTTC.

The CDR3 reads CASSSGRQIDTEAFF. CDR3 DNA sequence: TGTGCCAGCAGTTCCGGCCGACAGATAGACACTGAAGCTTTCTTT. The chain recombines TRBV28 with TRBJ1-1; D is perhaps TRBD1 (5 bases). CDR1 and CDR2 (germline): MDHEN, SYDVKM. Trimming took off 4 bases at V and 3 bases at J, with 15 bases between the two ends. The CDR3 has 15 amino acids.

This chain uses TRBV5-5 with TRBJ1-2; the match to TRBD1 covers 12 bases. Trimming at V came to 4 bases and at J to 6 bases, leaving 10 bases not matched to a gene. The CDR3 sequence is 16 residues long. Germline V gene lookup returns CDR1 SGHKS and CDR2 YYEKEE (reference sequence). CDR3 nucleotides: TGTGCCAGCAGCGCCTCCGGGACAGGGGGCGTAAATGGCTACACCTTC. Protein sequence: CASSASGTGGVNGYTF.

The V call is TRBV29-1, the J call TRBJ2-1; 11 positions match TRBD2. This CDR3 is 16 amino acids long. V gave up 4 bases and J gave up 5 bases; unmatched junction bases: 10. The germline V gene has CDR1 SQVTM and CDR2 ANQGSEA. CDR3 sequence (DNA): TGCAGCGTTGTTAGCGGGGGGGACTCGGTTGACAATGAGCAGTTCTTC. This translates into CSVVSGGDSVDNEQFF.

A single count supports this clone. The chain employs TRBV20-1 and TRBJ1-1; possibly TRBD1 for D (5 bases). CDR1 and CDR2 (germline): DFQATT, SNEGSKA (reference sequence). This CDR3 has 11 residues. V dropped 7 bases and J dropped 2 bases, with 8 bases sitting between them. The CDR3 DNA follows: TGCAGTGTCAGGGATAACACTGAAGCTTTCTTT. It encodes CSVRDNTEAFF.

The V and J genes are TRBV4-1 and TRBJ1-4; 7 positions match TRBD1. CDR1 is MGHRA, CDR2 YSYEKL, per germline. V lost 0 bases to trimming and J lost 7 bases; unmatched junction nucleotides: 5. The CDR3 runs 15 residues. The DNA for the CDR3 is TGCGCCAGCAGCCAAGAAGGGGGCCCCGGTGAAAAACTGTTTTTT. Protein product: CASSQEGGPGEKLFF.

The chain is built from TRBV7-9 and TRBJ1-1; D is perhaps TRBD1 (6 bases). CDR3 length: 15 residues. With 5 bases removed from V and 5 bases from J, the gap between germline ends came to 18 bases. Germline CDR1 reads SEHNR; CDR2 reads FQNEAQ (reference sequence). The CDR3: CASSRRQGPGTEAFF. The CDR3 nucleotides read TGTGCCAGCAGCCGACGGCAGGGGCCAGGGACTGAAGCTTTCTTT.

V usage is TRBV19 and J usage is TRBJ1-1, with 7 bases identical to TRBD1. CDR1 and CDR2 (germline): LNHDA, SQIVND (reference sequence). The CDR3 is 17 residues long. V trimming: 7 bases; J trimming: 0 bases; junction bases outside the gene matches: 14. DNA for the CDR3: TGTGCCAGTACCTATTCCGGGACAGCAGCCATGAACACTGAAGCTTTCTTT. It translates to CASTYSGTAAMNTEAFF.

The gene calls are TRBV4-3 and TRBJ1-2, with unresolved D. Germline CDR1 LGHNA, CDR2 YSLEER. The CDR3 spans 14 residues. Trimming pared 0 bases from V and 3 bases from J, leaving 8 bases between. The CDR3 region has the DNA TGCGCCAGCAGCCAAGACCCCGGAGACTATGGCTACACCTTC. Protein sequence: CASSQDPGDYGYTF.